This T cell receptor beta chain was sequenced for a study of blood T cell repertoires in COVID-19. The wider study: Acute-phase and convalescent COVID-19 samples originated in the United States, Italy and Spain. PBMCs, B-cell-depleted T cells, or T cells were the source of the cDNA or gDNA that made up the material.

As processed by the authors: Quantification of nucleated cells was approximated via reference gene primer amplification. The table came from immunoSEQ multiplex PCR; TCRdb's copy has only in-frame clones and leaves some out. V, J and clone size were drawn from that table, and D and trimming were deduced from the DNA. The table has approximately 210,000 clones, 92% seen once. Germline CDR1 MNHEY, CDR2 SVGAGI. After removal of 4 bases from V and 2 bases from J, the junction contained 7 bases not matched to a gene. The CDR3 is 16 residues long. The sample taken for sequencing was peripheral blood. The clonotype was recovered from a man in his thirties or forties with acute or convalescent COVID-19. The chain couples TRBV6-5 to TRBJ2-2; 7 bases are shared with TRBD2. The CDR3 here is CASSSPGLFNTGELFF. The CDR3 nucleotides read TGTGCCAGCAGTTCCCCGGGACTATTCAACACCGGGGAGCTGTTTTTT.